This section outlines one T cell receptor (beta chain) sequence together with its context. Its antigen is unknown. This CDR3 is also generated by other DNA sequences in the sample. This entry is derived from a study of shared clonotypes between healthy human individuals. The study, taken as a whole, reports: Rarefaction curves obtained for sorted subsets showed sequencing incomplete despite large depth. Lower generation probabilities were found for non-shared clonotypes than for those shared by all four donors.

CDR1 and CDR2 from the germline V gene are SNHLY and FYNNEI. The CDR3 totals 13 residues. Deletions cut 1 base from V and 1 base from J, with 4 bases between. The repertoire was sequenced with immunoSEQ multiplex PCR; TCRdb's copy has only in-frame clones and lacks some. The sample contains roughly 2 million clones, 85% to 95% of which appear only once. CD4+ cells yielded CD45RA+ naive and CD45RA-negative memory subsets. The receptor comes from a man aged 18-30 years in good health. Sample: naive CD4+ T cells sorted from blood. The subset was: CD45RA+ positively selected. The chain links TRBV2 to TRBJ1-2, with no clear D. For the CDR3, the DNA is TGTGCCAGCAGTGAAGAGGTTAACTATGGCTACACCTTC. It specifies CASSEEVNYGYTF.